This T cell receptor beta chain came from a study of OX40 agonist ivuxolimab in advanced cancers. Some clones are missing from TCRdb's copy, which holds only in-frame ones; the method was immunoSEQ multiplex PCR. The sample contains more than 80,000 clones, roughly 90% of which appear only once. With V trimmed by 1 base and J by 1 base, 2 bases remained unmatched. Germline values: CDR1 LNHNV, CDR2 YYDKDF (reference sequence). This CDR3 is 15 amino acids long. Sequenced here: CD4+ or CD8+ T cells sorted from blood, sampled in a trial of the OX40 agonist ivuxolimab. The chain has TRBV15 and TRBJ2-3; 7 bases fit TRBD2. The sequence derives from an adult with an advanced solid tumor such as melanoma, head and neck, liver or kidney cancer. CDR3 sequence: CATSRVTSGTDTQYF. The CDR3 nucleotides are TGTGCCACCAGCAGAGTCACTAGCGGCACAGATACGCAGTATTTT.